These T cell receptor beta chains were read from a single sample in a study of identical twins. TCRdb processed the 5' RACE reads anew with MiXCR; each CDR3 protein has one entry. This sample has 450,000 or so distinct CDR3 sequences, with 12% to 15% found just once. These data were also filed under a second study, of yellow fever vaccine responses in identical twins.

The sequenced sample consisted of CD4+ T cells sorted from blood. The origin of the receptors is a woman between 18 and 29 years old in good health. The CDR3 runs from the conserved cysteine through the conserved F or W. Each record gives: J gene, clone size, D gene, V gene, CDR3 protein, CDR3 DNA. A D gene is named only where the DNA matches it firmly. Size tells how often a clone was seen (once, few, many) or the class of an expanded clone, and some rows leave it out.

TRBJ2-3 few TRBD1 TRBV28 CASSHGDRGGTDTQYF TGTGCCAGCAGTCATGGGGACAGGGGAGGGACAGATACGCAGTATTTT
TRBJ2-7 many NA TRBV28 CASSFDRNYEQYF TGTGCCAGCAGTTTTGACAGGAACTACGAGCAGTACTTC
TRBJ2-3 many TRBD2 TRBV10-3 CAIRLAGGGDTQYF TGTGCCATCCGTCTGGCGGGGGGGGGAGATACGCAGTATTTT
TRBJ1-1 NA NA TRBV5-1 CASSSAVNTEAFF TGCGCCAGCAGCTCGGCAGTCAACACTGAAGCTTTCTTT
TRBJ2-3 NA TRBD1 TRBV12-3/TRBV12-4 CASTLGDRNTDTQYF TGTGCCAGCACTCTAGGGGACAGGAACACAGATACGCAGTATTTT
TRBJ2-7 NA TRBD2 TRBV4-3 CASSQDSASGTLATYEQYF TGCGCCAGCAGCCAAGATAGCGCTAGCGGGACCCTCGCTACCTACGAGCAGTACTTC
TRBJ2-1 NA NA TRBV6-2/TRBV6-3 CATPFWWEQFF TGTGCCACCCCTTTCTGGTGGGAGCAGTTCTTC
TRBJ2-7 NA NA TRBV20-1 CSARAPLYEQYF TGCAGTGCTAGAGCTCCCCTATACGAGCAGTACTTC
TRBJ1-2 NA TRBD1 TRBV5-1 CASSLRRQGGDYGYTF TGCGCCAGCAGCCTCCGTCGACAGGGCGGTGACTATGGCTACACCTTC
TRBJ2-6 NA NA TRBV29-1 CSVEDQLPGVLTF TGCAGCGTTGAAGATCAGTTACCAGGGGTCCTGACTTTC
TRBJ2-3 few TRBD1 TRBV5-1 CASSPGTGGRTDTQYF TGCGCCAGCAGCCCCGGGACAGGGGGCAGGACAGATACGCAGTATTTT
TRBJ2-3 NA TRBD2 TRBV9 CASSVDGLGAGGQNTQYF TGTGCCAGCAGCGTAGACGGGTTGGGAGCGGGAGGGCAGAATACGCAGTATTTT
TRBJ2-7 few TRBD1 TRBV15 CATSRARTGGVYEQYF TGTGCCACCAGCAGGGCCAGGACAGGAGGAGTGTACGAGCAGTACTTC
TRBJ2-7 few TRBD2 TRBV27 CASRRPGLAFEQYF TGTGCCAGCAGGAGACCGGGACTAGCATTCGAGCAGTACTTC
TRBJ2-5 once NA TRBV28 CASSPRRAAGETQYF TGTGCCAGCAGCCCTCGCAGGGCCGCGGGAGAGACCCAGTACTTC
TRBJ2-7 few NA TRBV20-1 CSSLGEANSYEQYF TGCAGCTCCCTCGGGGAGGCGAACTCCTACGAGCAGTACTTC
TRBJ2-1 NA NA TRBV29-1 CSANSYRRGEQFF TGCAGCGCCAACTCATATCGTCGGGGTGAGCAGTTCTTC
TRBJ2-2 NA TRBD1 TRBV10-3 CAIRMGQGVGTGELFF TGTGCCATCAGGATGGGACAGGGAGTAGGAACCGGGGAGCTGTTTTTT
TRBJ2-7 few NA TRBV4-1 CASSHLWGSTYEQYF TGCGCCAGCAGCCATCTCTGGGGGAGTACGTACGAGCAGTACTTC
TRBJ2-7 few NA TRBV28 CASRLGGSYEQYF TGTGCCAGTCGTCTTGGGGGTTCCTACGAGCAGTACTTC
TRBJ2-2 few NA TRBV5-1 CASSWVGDTGELFF TGCGCCAGCAGCTGGGTCGGGGACACCGGGGAGCTGTTTTTT
TRBJ2-1 few TRBD2 TRBV20-1 CSARPSGRSYNEQFF TGCAGTGCTAGACCTAGCGGGAGATCCTACAATGAGCAGTTCTTC
TRBJ2-5 NA TRBD2 TRBV20-1 CSASPLAGRETQYF TGCAGTGCTAGCCCGCTAGCGGGACGGGAGACCCAGTACTTC
TRBJ2-3 few NA TRBV10-3 CAISESPSSTDTQYF TGTGCCATCAGTGAGTCCCCTTCTAGCACAGATACGCAGTATTTT
TRBJ1-1 many NA TRBV5-4 CASRRGGNTEAFF TGTGCCAGCAGAAGAGGAGGGAACACTGAAGCTTTCTTT
TRBJ1-6 few TRBD1 TRBV20-1 CSARASQGINSPLHF TGCAGTGCTAGAGCCTCACAGGGGATTAATTCACCCCTCCACTTT
TRBJ2-5 NA NA TRBV5-1 CASSLGQTLYF TGCGCCAGCAGCTTGGGCCAGACCCTCTACTTC
TRBJ1-5 few NA TRBV2 CASSEMARYNQPQHF TGTGCCAGCAGTGAAATGGCCAGGTACAATCAGCCCCAGCATTTT